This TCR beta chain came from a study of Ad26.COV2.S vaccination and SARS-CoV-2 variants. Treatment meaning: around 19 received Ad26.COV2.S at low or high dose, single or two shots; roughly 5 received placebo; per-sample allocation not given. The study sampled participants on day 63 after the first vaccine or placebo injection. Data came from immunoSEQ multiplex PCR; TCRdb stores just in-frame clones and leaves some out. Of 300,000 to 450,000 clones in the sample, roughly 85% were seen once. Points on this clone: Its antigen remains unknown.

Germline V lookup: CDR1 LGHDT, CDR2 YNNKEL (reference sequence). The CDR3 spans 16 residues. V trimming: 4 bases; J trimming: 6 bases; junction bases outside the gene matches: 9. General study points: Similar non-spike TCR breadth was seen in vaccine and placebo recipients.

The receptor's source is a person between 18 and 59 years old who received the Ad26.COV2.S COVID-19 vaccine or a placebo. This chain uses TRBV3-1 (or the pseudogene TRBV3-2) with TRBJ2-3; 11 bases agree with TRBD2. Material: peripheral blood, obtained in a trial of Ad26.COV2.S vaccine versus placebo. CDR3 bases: TGTGCCAGCAGCCCGGGACTAGCGGTTTTTCACGATACGCAGTATTTT. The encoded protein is CASSPGLAVFHDTQYF.